Detailed here is one T cell receptor beta chain. Per the study methods: Researchers report that nucleated cell counts were estimated from reference gene primer amplification. Clones were read by immunoSEQ multiplex PCR, and TCRdb kept only the in-frame ones, dropping some. That table gives V, J and clone size, and the DNA gave D and trimming. The repertoire holds under 150,000 clones, around 82% seen once, with 5.9% in the top ten. This record comes from a study of blood T cell repertoires in COVID-19. Overall study: The cDNA or gDNA used as material had been derived from T cells, B-cell-depleted T cells, or PBMCs.

Trimming took off 6 bases at V and 2 bases at J, with 7 bases between the two ends. The length of the CDR3 is 13 residues. Germline V lookup: CDR1 KGHSH, CDR2 LQKENI. The gene calls are TRBV18 and TRBJ2-2; D unclear. This clonotype was sampled from an elderly man with active or convalescent COVID-19. Sequencing was performed on peripheral blood. The DNA of the CDR3 is TGTGCCAGCTCTACAGCCAACACCGGGGAGCTGTTTTTT. The encoded protein is CASSTANTGELFF.